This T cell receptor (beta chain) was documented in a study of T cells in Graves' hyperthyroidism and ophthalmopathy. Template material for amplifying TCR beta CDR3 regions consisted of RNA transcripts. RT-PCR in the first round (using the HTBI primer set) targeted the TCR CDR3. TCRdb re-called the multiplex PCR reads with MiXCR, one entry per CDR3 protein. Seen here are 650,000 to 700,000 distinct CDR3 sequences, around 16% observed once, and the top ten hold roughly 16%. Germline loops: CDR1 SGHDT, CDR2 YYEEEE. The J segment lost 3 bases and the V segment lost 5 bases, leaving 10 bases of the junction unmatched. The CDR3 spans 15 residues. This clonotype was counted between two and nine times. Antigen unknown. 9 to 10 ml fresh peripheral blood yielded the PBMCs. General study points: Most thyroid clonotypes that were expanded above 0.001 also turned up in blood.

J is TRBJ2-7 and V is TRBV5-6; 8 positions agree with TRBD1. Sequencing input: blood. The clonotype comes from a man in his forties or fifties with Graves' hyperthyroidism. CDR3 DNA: TGTGCCAGCAGGATAACCGGGACAGGTCGCTACGAGCAGTACTTC. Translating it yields CASRITGTGRYEQYF.